The 5 T cell receptor beta chains presented below share a single source sample, sequenced in a study of blood T cell repertoires in COVID-19. TCRdb's copy holds only in-frame clones and misses some; the assay was immunoSEQ multiplex PCR. The profile shows about 260,000 clones, 88% of them singletons. Material for sequencing was peripheral blood. Every receptor here comes from a human donor in a cohort sampled during active COVID-19.

The CDR3 is CASSSLREGLNEQFF. Written as DNA, the CDR3 is TGTGCCAGCAGCTCCCTGAGGGAGGGCCTCAATGAGCAGTTCTTC. J is TRBJ2-1 and V is TRBV7-3; the match to TRBD2 covers 7 bases. V shed 4 bases and J 6 bases; nucleotides not matched to a gene: 9. The length of the CDR3 is 15 residues. Germline loops: CDR1 SGHTA, CDR2 FQGTGA.

The CDR3 is CASSGGTGATDTQYF. CDR3 bases: TGTGCCAGCAGCGGCGGGACAGGGGCCACAGATACGCAGTATTTT. The chain links TRBV7-9 to TRBJ2-3, with 10 bases aligning to TRBD1. Germline loops: CDR1 SEHNR, CDR2 FQNEAQ (reference sequence). This CDR3 is built from 15 residues. The V gene end was trimmed by 5 bases and the J gene end by 2 bases; junction bases not matched to a gene: 4. The full variable domain, in which reference TRBV7-9 and TRBJ2-3 provide the parts outside the CDR3, is DTGVSQNPRHKITKRGQNVTFRCDPISEHNRLYWYRQTLGQGPEFLTYFQNEAQLEKSRLLSDRFSAERPKGSFSTLEIQRTEQGDSAMYLCASSGGTGATDTQYFGPGTRLTVL.

The chain employs TRBV3-1 (or the pseudogene TRBV3-2) and TRBJ2-7, with a weak D call TRBD2 (5 bases). In germline, CDR1 is LGHDT, CDR2 YNNKEL (reference sequence). V gave up 2 bases and J gave up 5 bases, with 13 bases separating them. The length of the CDR3 is 14 residues. DNA for the CDR3: TGTGCCAGCAGCCAAACCTCTAGCCCCCACGAGCAGTACTTC. Its protein product is CASSQTSSPHEQYF.

CDR3 sequence: CASSPRQGEAFF. CDR3 DNA sequence: TGTGCCAGCAGTCCTCGACAGGGCGAAGCTTTCTTT. The chain combines TRBV6-5 with TRBJ1-1; 7 bases line up with TRBD1. The CDR3 covers 12 residues. CDR1 is MNHEY, CDR2 SVGAGI, per germline. V trimming: 5 bases; J trimming: 8 bases; junction bases outside the gene matches: 5.

This clone has just one count. The CDR3 here is CATKESMNTEAFF. DNA of the CDR3: TGTGCCACCAAAGAAAGCATGAACACTGAAGCTTTCTTT. The chain carries TRBV24-1 and TRBJ1-1; D not certain. The CDR3 sequence is 13 residues long. V was shortened by 8 bases and J by 0 bases, with 9 bases between the two germline ends. Germline lookup yields CDR1 KGHDR and CDR2 SFDVKD.